A single sample is the source of the 24 T cell receptor beta chains below, sequenced in a study of blood T cell repertoires in COVID-19. The repertoire was sequenced with immunoSEQ multiplex PCR; TCRdb's copy has only in-frame clones and lacks some. The data show tens of thousands of clones, over 75% seen once. Sequencing was done on a sample of peripheral blood. Source of these receptors: an elderly man with active or convalescent COVID-19.

The genes are TRBV5-8 and TRBJ2-5; D ambiguous. V was shortened by 2 bases and J by 1 base, with 6 bases between the two germline ends. Germline values: CDR1 SGHTS, CDR2 YDEGEE. This CDR3 has 13 amino acids. The CDR3 sequence is CASSLQIQETQYF. The CDR3, as DNA: TGTGCCAGCAGCTTACAGATCCAAGAGACCCAGTACTTC. The full variable domain, in which reference TRBV5-8 and TRBJ2-5 provide the parts outside the CDR3, is EAGVTQSPTHLIKTRGQQATLRCSPISGHTSVYWYQQALGLGLQFLLWYDEGEERNRGNFPPRFSGRQFPNYSSELNVNALELEDSALYLCASSLQIQETQYFGPGTRLLVL.

This chain links TRBV7-9 with TRBJ1-4; D call uncertain. V was cut by 0 bases and J by 8 bases, with 10 bases left in between. The germline CDR1 and CDR2 sequences are SEHNR and FQNEAQ (reference sequence). This CDR3 contains 14 residues. CDR3: CASSLAQPGEKLFF. The CDR3 bases are TGTGCCAGCAGCTTAGCGCAGCCCGGGGAAAAACTGTTTTTT.

Only a few counts were recorded for this clone. The V gene is TRBV30, the J gene TRBJ1-4; D unresolved. The V end lost 2 bases, the J end lost 8 bases, and 12 bases lay between the germline ends. The CDR3 is made up of 13 amino acids. CDR1 and CDR2 from the germline V gene are GTSNPN and SVGIG (reference sequence). CDR3 DNA sequence: TGTGCCTGGAGTCGTAGATTGGGCGAAAAACTGTTTTTT. This sequence encodes CAWSRRLGEKLFF.

The chain couples TRBV3-1 (or the pseudogene TRBV3-2) to TRBJ2-7; 7 bases map to TRBD1. Germline V gene lookup returns CDR1 LGHDT and CDR2 YNNKEL (reference sequence). This CDR3 region has 14 residues. V trimming: 3 bases; J trimming: 7 bases; junction bases outside the gene matches: 9. CDR3 region: CASSQGQKLKEQYF. The CDR3 DNA is TGTGCCAGCAGCCAGGGACAGAAGCTTAAGGAGCAGTACTTC.

This chain connects TRBV11-3 to TRBJ2-5; 7 bases align to TRBD1. The CDR3 is made up of 15 amino acids. Germline V gene data show CDR1 as SGHNT and CDR2 as YENEEA. V lost 1 base and J lost 5; bases outside the gene matches: 7. CDR3 DNA sequence: TGTGCCAGCAGCTTAGCGCGGACGGGACAGGAGACCCAGTACTTC. Amino acid sequence: CASSLARTGQETQYF.

This chain joins TRBV6-4 and TRBJ2-6, with a tentative D call TRBD1 (5 bases). The CDR3 totals 16 residues. The V gene lost 8 bases and the J gene lost 2 bases, with 16 bases spanning the gap. Germline V gives CDR1 MRHNA, CDR2 SNTAGT. This CDR3 reads CASRGRAEPGANVLTF. Written as DNA, the CDR3 is TGTGCCAGCCGAGGCAGGGCCGAACCTGGGGCCAACGTCCTGACTTTC.

This rearrangement joins TRBV6-2 or TRBV6-3 to TRBJ1-5, with 9 bases lining up with TRBD1. This CDR3 spans 19 amino acids. V shed 3 bases, J shed 0 bases, and the junction held 12 bases outside the gene matches. Per the germline V gene, CDR1 is MNHEY and CDR2 is SVGEGT. As DNA, the CDR3 is TGTGCCAGCAGTTATATCGTGAGGACAGGGGTTATTAGCAATCAGCCCCAGCATTTT. Protein sequence: CASSYIVRTGVISNQPQHF.

The chain links TRBV27 to TRBJ1-4; perhaps TRBD1 as D (6 bases). The CDR3 length is 15 residues. Germline V gene data show CDR1 as MNHEY and CDR2 as SMNVEV (reference sequence). The V gene lost 0 bases and the J gene lost 4 bases, with 9 bases spanning the gap. CDR3 region: CASSLSGGLNEKLFF. CDR3 sequence (DNA): TGTGCCAGCAGTTTATCGGGGGGGCTTAATGAAAAACTGTTTTTT.

The rearrangement uses TRBV13 and TRBJ2-1; D might be TRBD2 (6 bases). Trimming shortened V by 7 bases and J by 5 bases, and 12 bases separated the two germline ends. This CDR3 has 13 amino acids. Germline CDR1 and CDR2: PRHDT and FYEKMQ (reference sequence). The CDR3: CASTRDSDNEQFF. As DNA, the CDR3 is TGTGCCAGCACCCGGGACTCGGACAATGAGCAGTTCTTC.

This clone was detected a few times. CDR3: CASRYNSGTRTDTQYF. CDR3 bases: TGTGCCAGCAGATATAATAGCGGGACCCGCACAGATACGCAGTATTTT. The rearrangement uses TRBV27 and TRBJ2-3; TRBD2 matches at 8 bases. J gave up 1 base and V 6 bases, and 9 bases lay outside the gene matches. CDR1 and CDR2 (germline): MNHEY, SMNVEV (reference sequence). The CDR3 sequence is 16 residues long.

V and J are TRBV19 and TRBJ1-3; D is undetermined. The CDR3 loop spans 13 amino acids. Between the trimmed V and J ends, which lost 5 bases and 2 bases, there was a span of 7 bases. Germline CDR1 reads LNHDA; CDR2 reads SQIVND (reference sequence). The CDR3 coding sequence is TGTGCCAGTAGTCCCCCGGCTGGAAACACCATATATTTT. Amino acids: CASSPPAGNTIYF.

The rearrangement joins TRBV5-8 to TRBJ2-5, with 14 bases fitting TRBD2. The CDR3 consists of 16 residues. CDR1 is SGHTS and CDR2 is YDEGEE in the germline V gene. With 4 bases clipped from V and 4 bases from J, the junction kept 6 bases outside the gene matches. Written as DNA, the CDR3 is TGTGCCAGCAGCACAACGGGACTAGCGGGGGCAGAGACCCAGTACTTC. Its translation: CASSTTGLAGAETQYF.

The V call is TRBV3-1 (or the pseudogene TRBV3-2), the J call TRBJ1-2, with D perhaps TRBD1 (5 bases). The CDR3 consists of 14 residues. Trimming removed 3 bases at V and 2 bases at J, with 10 bases between. Looked up from germline, CDR1 is LGHDT and CDR2 is YNNKEL (reference sequence). In DNA, the CDR3 is TGTGCCAGCAGCCAGGCGGGGCTGAACTATGGCTACACCTTC. Its translation is CASSQAGLNYGYTF.

The CDR3 here is CASSPPGGREQYF. CDR3 coding DNA: TGTGCCAGCAGCCCCCCCGGGGGGCGGGAGCAGTACTTC. This chain joins TRBV7-8 and TRBJ2-7; a weak D match, TRBD2 (7 bases). V was trimmed by 5 bases and J by 7 bases, leaving 15 bases between them. The CDR3 has 13 amino acids. Germline V gene data show CDR1 as SGHVS and CDR2 as FQNEAQ.

A few counts support this clone. The chain has TRBV12-3 or TRBV12-4 and TRBJ1-1, with D unresolved. Trimming pared 6 bases from V and 5 bases from J, leaving 13 bases between. This CDR3 has 13 amino acids. CDR3 nucleotide sequence: TGTGCCAGCAGCCGCGGACTGGGTACTGAAGCTTTCTTT. It encodes CASSRGLGTEAFF.

The chain employs TRBV6-2 or TRBV6-3 and TRBJ1-1; D is uncertain. The CDR3 totals 13 residues. The V gene lost 5 bases and the J gene lost 1 base, with 8 bases spanning the gap. Germline CDR1 and CDR2: MNHEY and SVGEGT. The CDR3 here is CASSLTPNTEAFF. The CDR3 DNA is TGTGCCAGCAGTCTCACACCGAACACTGAAGCTTTCTTT.

This clone was detected ten times or more. The chain links TRBV7-2 to TRBJ2-7; a possible D gene is TRBD2 (5 bases). CDR3 length equals 14 residues. Germline CDR1 reads SGHTA; CDR2 reads FQGNSA. Trimming shortened V by 5 bases and J by 4 bases, and 15 bases separated the two germline ends. The CDR3 region is CASSRGVVSYEQYF. DNA of the CDR3: TGTGCCAGCAGCCGGGGAGTCGTGTCTTACGAGCAGTACTTC.

J is TRBJ1-2 and V is TRBV19; 9 nucleotides line up with TRBD1. With 2 bases clipped from V and 5 bases from J, the junction kept 6 bases outside the gene matches. The germline gives CDR1 LNHDA, CDR2 SQIVND (reference sequence). The CDR3 totals 15 residues. CDR3 nucleotide sequence: TGTGCCAGTAGTATACCGGACAGGGGCGGATATGGCTACACCTTC. Protein product: CASSIPDRGGYGYTF.

The V call is TRBV7-2, the J call TRBJ1-4, with no clear D. This CDR3 spans 18 amino acids. V was pared by 4 bases and J by 5 bases, with 23 bases between. Germline V lookup: CDR1 SGHTA, CDR2 FQGNSA. CDR3 DNA: TGTGCCAGCAGCTCCGCCATTGATGGAGGGCGACCGAATGAAAAACTGTTTTTT. Translating gives CASSSAIDGGRPNEKLFF.

The chain combines TRBV6-2 or TRBV6-3 with TRBJ2-7; TRBD2 is a possible D gene (5 bases). Germline V gene sequence: CDR1 MNHEY, CDR2 SVGEGT. Trimming left V 6 bases short and J 6 bases short, with 21 bases between. The CDR3 extends over 15 amino acids. CDR3 amino acids: CASSTPRYVRGEQYF. Written as DNA, the CDR3 is TGTGCCAGCAGCACGCCTCGCTACGTACGGGGCGAGCAGTACTTC.

The chain joins TRBV19 to TRBJ2-1, with D uncertain. The CDR3 runs to 15 residues. The ends were cut back, 5 bases at V and 3 bases at J, with 14 bases in the middle. CDR1 and CDR2 (germline): LNHDA, SQIVND (reference sequence). For the CDR3, the DNA is TGTGCCAGTAGTCCCGACGTGGGCCTCTACAATGAGCAGTTCTTC. It encodes CASSPDVGLYNEQFF.

The chain is built from TRBV2 and TRBJ2-7, with 11 positions matching TRBD2. Germline V gene sequence: CDR1 SNHLY, CDR2 FYNNEI. The trim removed 4 bases at V and 5 bases at J, leaving 7 bases unmatched. This CDR3 has 15 residues. The CDR3 sequence: CASSVRLAGIHEQYF. In DNA form, the CDR3 reads TGTGCCAGCAGTGTCAGACTAGCGGGGATCCACGAGCAGTACTTC.

V usage is TRBV7-2 and J usage is TRBJ1-6, with D hard to call. The germline V gene encodes CDR1 SGHTA and CDR2 FQGNSA. The CDR3 covers 17 residues. Trimming pared 2 bases from V and 9 bases from J, leaving 20 bases between. CDR3 nucleotides: TGTGCCAGCAGCTTAAGGTCGGGGAGGGCAGCAACTTCACCCCTCCACTTT. Its translation is CASSLRSGRAATSPLHF.

The rearrangement uses TRBV7-9 and TRBJ1-2; maybe TRBD1 (6 bases). Trimming shortened V by 5 bases and J by 0 bases, and 13 bases separated the two germline ends. CDR1 is SEHNR and CDR2 is FQNEAQ in the germline V gene (reference sequence). The CDR3 totals 15 residues. CDR3 coding DNA: TGTGCCAGCAGCCTAGAGACAGGTGCTAACTATGGCTACACCTTC. It encodes CASSLETGANYGYTF.